Shown below are 19 T cell receptor beta chains from a single sample sequenced in a study of T cell clonality in common variable immunodeficiency. Study-level results: Fewer deletions and N-nucleotide insertions were reportedly seen in common variable immunodeficiency TCR beta sequences.

Sequencing used immunoSEQ multiplex PCR; TCRdb keeps in-frame clones, though not all of them. Listed are around 16,000 clones; just under 5% falls within the top ten. No cognate antigen is known for these TCRs. The specimen sequenced was peripheral blood mononuclear cells. The receptor source for this set is a human donor with common variable immunodeficiency.

This CDR3 is CASSTLQGAARPDYGYTF. The CDR3 DNA, read in part, is TGTGCCAGTAGTACCTTACAGGGGGCGGCCAGACCAGACTATGGC. The chain employs TRBV19 and TRBJ1-2; 9 positions agree with TRBD1. The observed sequence ends 3 residues before the CDR3 terminus, with the missing tail filled in from the germline J gene. After removal of 4 bases from V and 3 bases from J, the junction contained 15 bases not matched to a gene. There are 18 residues in the CDR3. CDR1 and CDR2 from the germline V gene are LNHDA and SQIVND (reference sequence). The full variable domain, its missing parts supplied by reference TRBV19 and TRBJ1-2, is DGGITQSPKYLFRKEGQNVTLSCEQNLNHDAMYWYRQDPGQGLRLIYYSQIVNDFQKGDIAEGYSVSREKKESFPLTVTSAQKNPTAFYLCASSTLQGAARPDYGYTFGSGTRLTVV.

About this clone: The read terminates 3 residues ahead of where the CDR3 ends, so the germline J gene completes it. This chain joins TRBV5-3 and TRBJ1-4; no reliable D call. TRBV5-3 is known as an ORF, though its function is uncertain. Between the trimmed V and J ends, which lost 1 base and 4 bases, there was a span of 11 bases. The CDR3 length is 15 residues. Partial CDR3 DNA: TGTGCCAGAAGCTTGCGGTTTGGTAGTAATGAAAAA. Protein: CARSLRFGSNEK. The whole CDR3 reads CARSLRFGSNEKLFF.

This clone is labeled medium-sized based on frequency. The CDR3 extends 3 residues past the end of the read, so its final part is completed from the germline J gene. The chain uses TRBV5-5 and TRBJ1-1; 8 bases align to TRBD1. Trimming removed 4 bases from V and 1 base from J; junction bases left unmatched: 3. The CDR3 consists of 14 residues. The germline V gene has CDR1 SGHKS and CDR2 YYEKEE (reference sequence). The sequenced part of the CDR3 DNA is TGTGCCAGCAGCGCCGGGACAGGGAACACTGAA. It codes for CASSAGTGNTE. The entire CDR3 sequence reads CASSAGTGNTEAFF. The variable domain in full, with the rest retrieved from reference TRBV5-5 and TRBJ1-1, is DAGVTQSPTHLIKTRGQQVTLRCSPISGHKSVSWYQQVLGQGPQFIFQYYEKEERGRGNFPDRFSARQFPNYSSELNVNALLLGDSALYLCASSAGTGNTEAFFGQGTRLTVV.

Regarding this clone: The CDR3 extends 3 residues past the end of the read, so its final part is completed from the germline J gene. The rearrangement joins TRBV20-1 to TRBJ1-3, with TRBD1 as a possible D gene (5 bases). The CDR3 length is 11 residues. Germline V gives CDR1 DFQATT, CDR2 SNEGSKA (reference sequence). The V end was cut by 7 bases, the J end by 4 bases, with 8 bases between. Incomplete CDR3 DNA: TGCAGTGTGGGGCAGGGAAACACC. This translates into CSVGQGNT. The complete CDR3 sequence is CSVGQGNTIYF.

Of note for this clone: The CDR3 end falls 3 residues outside the read, so it is completed with the germline J gene. The V gene is TRBV10-3, the J gene TRBJ2-7, with a weak D call TRBD1 (6 bases). Germline values: CDR1 ENHRY, CDR2 SYGVKD. This CDR3 is 12 amino acids long. The ends were cut back, 11 bases at V and 5 bases at J, with 16 bases in the middle. CDR3 DNA (partial): TGTGCCGCCAATTCCAAGGGGGACGAG. This sequence encodes CAANSKGDE. The full CDR3 sequence reads CAANSKGDEQYF.

A remark on this clone: With the read ending 3 residues before the CDR3 end, the germline J gene is used to fill in that end. The genes are TRBV30 and TRBJ1-1; weak D call: TRBD1 (6 bases). Germline loops: CDR1 GTSNPN, CDR2 SVGIG (reference sequence). The CDR3 contains 13 residues. V gave up 3 bases and J gave up 3 bases, with 11 bases separating them. CDR3 residues: CAWSGGLDTEAFF. The covered CDR3 bases are TGTGCCTGGAGCGGGGGGCTGGACACTGAA.

Turning to this clone: The read falls 3 residues short of the CDR3 end, and the missing part is taken from the germline J gene. This chain joins TRBV14 and TRBJ2-5; TRBD1 might be the D (7 bases). The germline CDR1 and CDR2 sequences are SGHDN and FVKESK. The V and J ends lost 4 bases and 5 bases respectively, with 14 bases between them. The CDR3 has 14 residues. The CDR3: CASSPWTGGETQYF. CDR3 DNA, as far as it was read: TGTGCCAGCAGCCCGTGGACAGGAGGGGAGACC.

In the case of this clone: The missing CDR3 end, 3 residues past where the read stops, is filled in from the germline J gene. V and J are TRBV7-8 and TRBJ2-5; 13 nucleotides agree with TRBD2. Germline V gene sequence: CDR1 SGHVS, CDR2 FQNEAQ. Trimming cost V 1 base and J 2 bases; bases outside gene matches: 4. CDR3 length: 17 amino acids. Here the CDR3 reads CASSLGLLAGGQETQYF. CDR3 DNA, as far as it was read: TGTGCCAGCAGCTTAGGGCTACTAGCGGGGGGGCAAGAGACC.

About this clone itself: The read comes to an end 3 residues before the CDR3 does, leaving the germline J gene to fill in the end. The chain couples TRBV6-2 or TRBV6-3 to TRBJ1-4; maybe TRBD1 (5 bases). The V gene's germline CDR1 is MNHEY and CDR2 SVGEGT. This CDR3 is built from 12 residues. V lost 7 bases, J lost 7 bases, and 10 bases lay in between. Incomplete CDR3 DNA: TGTGCCAGCACCAGAGGGGCTGAAAAA. Residues: CASTRGAEK. The full-length CDR3 reads as CASTRGAEKLFF.

Worth noting for this clone: With the read ending 3 residues before the CDR3 end, the germline J gene is used to fill in that end. The chain is built from TRBV4-2 and TRBJ2-7; D unresolved. The CDR3 totals 15 residues. Trimming pared 0 bases from V and 0 bases from J, leaving 9 bases between. Germline CDR1 LGHNA, CDR2 YNFKEQ. The part of the CDR3 DNA that was read is TGTGCCAGCAGCCAAGAAGAGTTTAGCTCCTACGAG. It specifies CASSQEEFSSYE. The whole CDR3 protein reads CASSQEEFSSYEQYF.

On this clone itself: The read gets to within 3 residues of the CDR3 end, and the germline J gene fills in the rest. V usage is TRBV6-1 and J usage is TRBJ2-7; D uncertain. V lost 4 bases and J lost 3, with 4 bases in between. Germline V gene data show CDR1 as MNHNS and CDR2 as SASEGT. This CDR3 spans 11 amino acids. Incomplete CDR3 DNA: TGTGCCAGCAGTGGCTACTACGAG. Its protein is CASSGYYE. Given in full, the CDR3 is CASSGYYEQYF.

With regard to this clone: The CDR3 end lies 3 residues beyond the end of the read and is filled in from the germline J gene. The chain couples TRBV13 to TRBJ2-7, with 8 positions matching TRBD1. Germline V gene lookup returns CDR1 PRHDT and CDR2 FYEKMQ (reference sequence). This CDR3 comprises 14 residues. The J segment lost 3 bases and the V segment lost 4 bases, leaving 5 bases of the junction unmatched. CDR3 DNA, as far as it was read: TGTGCCAGCAGCTCCACACAGGGGGTCTACGAG. The encoded protein is CASSSTQGVYE. The full-length CDR3 reads as CASSSTQGVYEQYF.

CDR3 bases read: TGTGCCAGCAGTGAAAGGCTGGACAGGGCTTTTCAGCCC. Its translation is CASSERLDRAFQP. The whole CDR3 sequence reads CASSERLDRAFQPQHF. The chain uses TRBV2 and TRBJ1-5, with 8 bases identical to TRBD1. The read terminates 3 residues ahead of where the CDR3 ends, so the germline J gene completes it. Germline V gives CDR1 SNHLY, CDR2 FYNNEI. This CDR3 has 16 amino acids. The V segment lost 2 bases and the J segment 6 bases; nucleotides outside the gene matches: 9.

Points on this clone: The observed sequence ends 3 residues before the CDR3 terminus, with the missing tail filled in from the germline J gene. The chain links TRBV6-2 or TRBV6-3 to TRBJ1-1; TRBD1 matches 7 bases. This CDR3 has 14 residues. The trim removed 5 bases at V and 3 bases at J, leaving 6 bases unmatched. Germline CDR1 is MNHEY and CDR2 is SVGEGT. The CDR3 here is CASSKQGVDTEAFF. CDR3 bases read: TGTGCCAGCAGTAAGCAGGGGGTAGACACTGAA.

The chain's CDR3 is CAISDSGWVDTGELFF. The sequenced CDR3 bases are TGTGCCATCAGTGATTCAGGGTGGGTCGACACCGGGGAG. The rearrangement uses TRBV10-3 and TRBJ2-2; TRBD1 might be the D (5 bases). The read terminates 3 residues before the CDR3 end, so the remaining end is supplied by the germline J gene. Germline CDR1 and CDR2: ENHRY and SYGVKD. The CDR3 length is 16 residues. The V end lost 3 bases, the J end lost 3 bases, and 14 bases lay between the germline ends.

Worth noting for this clone: The read halts 3 residues ahead of the CDR3 end, with the missing end drawn from the germline J gene. The rearrangement links TRBV7-2 to TRBJ2-3, with D possibly TRBD2 on 5 matching bases. The germline V gene encodes CDR1 SGHTA and CDR2 FQGNSA. Trimming pared 6 bases from V and 4 bases from J, leaving 14 bases between. CDR3 length: 14 amino acids. The CDR3 is CASRPNLGADTQYF. The CDR3 bases that were read are TGTGCCAGCAGGCCCAATCTCGGGGCAGATACG.

A word on this clone: From the germline J gene comes the end of the CDR3, since the read stops 3 residues before it. This rearrangement joins TRBV11-2 to TRBJ1-2, with D possibly matching TRBD1 (6 bases). V lost 7 bases, J lost 3 bases, and 18 bases lay in between. The CDR3 contains 15 residues. Per the germline V gene, CDR1 is SGHAT and CDR2 is FQNNGV. CDR3 DNA (partial): TGTGCCAGCAATATAGTAAGACAGGCTTACTATGGC. Translated, it gives CASNIVRQAYYG. The full CDR3 sequence reads CASNIVRQAYYGYTF.

Comments on this clone: Coverage ceases 3 residues before the CDR3 finishes, and the germline J gene fills in the end. The chain couples TRBV19 to TRBJ2-7; D is unclear. Germline V gene lookup returns CDR1 LNHDA and CDR2 SQIVND (reference sequence). This CDR3 spans 16 amino acids. Deletions cut 5 bases from V and 5 bases from J, with 22 bases between. The CDR3: CASSPKGQNRRHEQYF. The covered CDR3 bases are TGTGCCAGTAGTCCAAAGGGCCAGAATAGGCGCCACGAG.

Points on this clone: The observed sequence ends 3 residues before the CDR3 terminus, with the missing tail filled in from the germline J gene. The J gene is TRBJ2-1, the V gene TRBV29-1; D is possibly TRBD1 (5 bases). Trimming removed 7 bases at V and 3 bases at J, with 7 bases between. Germline V gene data show CDR1 as SQVTM and CDR2 as ANQGSEA. This CDR3 has 11 amino acids. The DNA read from the CDR3 is TGCAGCGCAGGACACTACAATGAG. Protein: CSAGHYNE. The CDR3 in full is CSAGHYNEQFF.